One and the same sample provided the 25 T cell receptor beta chains below, sequenced in a study of Graves' ophthalmopathy and Graves' hyperthyroidism (dated by TCRdb to 2017 to 2018). Sequenced using an Illumina HiSeq 2000. For repertoire sequencing, TCR beta CDR3 regions were amplified from RNA transcripts. HTBI primers and the Qiagen OneStep RT-PCR kit were used in a first-round RT-PCR, which was followed by a second-round multiplex PCR, size selection and purification. TCRdb cleaned the public reads at Q25 with fastp, built clones with MiXCR and kept in-frame beta chains. Under each unique CDR3 protein, matching rows form one entry showing the most common genes and DNA. For this sample the table gives some 1.1 million distinct CDR3 sequences, of which around a third were detected only once. Together, the top ten hold around 10% of the sample. Sequences were obtained from peripheral blood or thyroid tissue (not recorded which). These receptor sequences come from an adult man with Graves' hyperthyroidism.

This chain links TRBV7-2 with TRBJ1-1; D gene uncertain. The CDR3 spans 15 residues. In germline, CDR1 is SGHTA, CDR2 FQGNSA. Trimming took off 4 bases at V and 5 bases at J, with 17 bases between the two ends. This CDR3 reads CASSYRPISGTEAFF. CDR3 nucleotides: TGTGCCAGCAGCTACCGCCCGATCTCGGGGACTGAAGCTTTCTTT.

The J gene is TRBJ2-2, the V gene TRBV20-1, with TRBD2 matching 9 bases. V was pared by 2 bases and J by 5 bases, with 6 bases of the junction left unmatched. CDR3 length: 15 residues. The V gene's germline CDR1 is DFQATT and CDR2 SNEGSKA (reference sequence). CDR3 sequence: CSARLAGTQTGELFF. CDR3 coding DNA: TGCAGTGCTAGACTAGCGGGGACTCAGACCGGGGAGCTGTTTTTT.

The V call is TRBV27, the J call TRBJ1-6; D may be TRBD1 (5 bases). The germline V gene encodes CDR1 MNHEY and CDR2 SMNVEV (reference sequence). The germline V and J ends were trimmed by 2 bases and 5 bases, with 10 bases remaining between them. This CDR3 has 15 amino acids. CDR3 residues: CASSLTGLDNSPLHF. DNA of the CDR3: TGTGCCAGCAGTTTAACGGGGCTGGATAATTCACCCCTCCACTTT.

This clonotype was observed at least ten times. The V and J genes are TRBV7-2 and TRBJ1-2; the D is unclear. CDR1 is SGHTA and CDR2 is FQGNSA in the germline V gene. V lost 5 bases to trimming and J lost 4 bases, with 8 bases between them. The CDR3 has 12 residues. The CDR3 loop reads CASSELTYGYTF. CDR3 nucleotide sequence: TGTGCCAGCAGCGAATTGACCTATGGCTACACCTTC.

This chain joins TRBV7-9 and TRBJ2-2; no clear D. CDR1 and CDR2 from the germline V gene are SEHNR and FQNEAQ (reference sequence). This CDR3 has 15 residues. V was pared by 4 bases and J by 5 bases, with 14 bases between. The CDR3 DNA follows: TGTGCCAGCAGCTATTCTCGACACCCTACCGGGGAGCTGTTTTTT. Residues: CASSYSRHPTGELFF.

The chain employs TRBV5-1 and TRBJ1-3, with D possibly TRBD1 on 5 matching bases. V was clipped by 5 bases and J by 6 bases, with 12 bases between them. The CDR3 extends over 13 amino acids. Germline V CDR1 and CDR2: SGHRS, YFSETQ. CDR3 region: CASSSGTENTIYF. The CDR3 nucleotides read TGCGCCAGCAGTTCTGGGACGGAAAACACCATATATTTT.

This clonotype was observed many times. V is TRBV29-1 and J is TRBJ2-5, with 8 bases identical to TRBD1. The CDR3 extends over 14 amino acids. Germline lookup yields CDR1 SQVTM and CDR2 ANQGSEA. V dropped 0 bases and J dropped 5; count of bases not matched to a gene: 5. CDR3 coding DNA: TGCAGCGTTGAAGAGGGACAGGTCATGGAGACCCAGTACTTC. It is translated as CSVEEGQVMETQYF.

As to this clonotype: One base away lies a much larger clone, so this may be a sequencing read error. J is TRBJ2-7 and V is TRBV7-2, with D unclear. The germline gives CDR1 SGHTA, CDR2 FQGNSA. This CDR3 is built from 15 residues. The V and J ends lost 0 bases and 4 bases respectively, with 13 bases between them. The CDR3 here is CASSLAPPRTYEQYF. In DNA, the CDR3 is TGTGCCAGCAGCTTAGCCCCCCCTAGAACGTACGAGCAGTACTTC. The entire variable domain, with the rest obtained from reference TRBV7-2 and TRBJ2-7, is as follows: GAGVSQSPSNKVTEKGKDVELRCDPISGHTALYWYRQSLGQGLEFLIYFQGNSAPDKSGLPSDRFSAERTGGSVSTLTIQRTQQEDSAVYLCASSLAPPRTYEQYFGPGTRLTVT.

V is TRBV10-3 and J is TRBJ2-7; 7 nucleotides align to TRBD2. The CDR3 has 14 residues. Germline V gives CDR1 ENHRY, CDR2 SYGVKD. J gave up 5 bases and V 10 bases, and 14 bases lay outside the gene matches. CDR3 in DNA: TGTGCCAGCATTACGGCGGGAGTAGGACACGAGCAGTACTTC. Encoded protein: CASITAGVGHEQYF.

This clonotype was counted once. An end of the junction differs from the germline gene, which may be a read error. The gene calls are TRBV12-3 or TRBV12-4 and TRBJ1-1, with D tentatively TRBD1 (6 bases). CDR3 length: 12 amino acids. The CDR3 is CASSKQGAEALF. The CDR3 nucleotides read TGTGCCAGCTCAAAACAGGGAGCTGAAGCTCTCTTT.

This clonotype turned up a few times. The chain couples TRBV24-1 to TRBJ2-5; 7 bases match TRBD1. J was trimmed by 1 base and V by 3 bases; bases with no gene match: 1. This CDR3 contains 14 residues. Per the germline V gene, CDR1 is KGHDR and CDR2 is SFDVKD. The CDR3 DNA reads TGTGCCACCAGTGATCGACAGGGCCAAGAGACCCAGTACTTC. It yields the protein CATSDRQGQETQYF.

This clonotype was observed once. Possible read error: a much larger clone is one base away. The conserved phenylalanine or tryptophan normally closing the CDR3 is absent here, so this likely arose from a read error. The J gene is TRBJ1-5, the V gene TRBV7-9, with D hard to call. CDR1 is SEHNR and CDR2 is FQNEAQ in the germline V gene (reference sequence). The V gene lost 1 base and the J gene lost 1 base, with 14 bases spanning the gap. The length of the CDR3 is 17 residues. The CDR3 loop is CASSLVSDHRSNQPQHY. As DNA, the CDR3 is TGTGCCAGCAGCTTAGTTTCGGACCATAGGAGCAATCAGCCCCAGCATTAT.

This clonotype was picked up many times. The V gene is TRBV7-9, the J gene TRBJ1-3, with 11 bases that match TRBD1. Germline CDR1 is SEHNR and CDR2 is FQNEAQ (reference sequence). V lost 5 bases, J lost 7 bases, and 7 bases stayed unmatched. This CDR3 region has 15 residues. In nucleotides, the CDR3 is TGTGCCAGCAGCCAAACGGGACAGGGGGTCAACACCATATATTTT. As protein: CASSQTGQGVNTIYF.

This clonotype was observed many times. The V call is TRBV7-2, the J call TRBJ2-7; weak D call: TRBD1 (5 bases). The CDR3 consists of 15 residues. Per germline, CDR1 SGHTA and CDR2 FQGNSA. With 4 bases removed from V and 0 bases from J, the gap between germline ends came to 13 bases. The CDR3, as DNA: TGTGCCAGCAGCTCGGACACTACCCGCTCCTACGAGCAGTACTTC. Its translation is CASSSDTTRSYEQYF. The full variable domain, with the rest looked up from reference TRBV7-2 and TRBJ2-7, is GAGVSQSPSNKVTEKGKDVELRCDPISGHTALYWYRQSLGQGLEFLIYFQGNSAPDKSGLPSDRFSAERTGGSVSTLTIQRTQQEDSAVYLCASSSDTTRSYEQYFGPGTRLTVT.

This clonotype was seen just once. The chain uses TRBV7-9 and TRBJ1-4; a weak D match, TRBD1 (5 bases). The CDR3 spans 14 residues. V lost 5 bases, J lost 6 bases, and 13 bases lay in between. Looked up from germline, CDR1 is SEHNR and CDR2 is FQNEAQ (reference sequence). As DNA, the CDR3 is TGTGCCAGCAGCAGTCAGGGAATGGATGAAAAACTGTTTTTT. Translating gives CASSSQGMDEKLFF. Variable domain in full (rest from reference TRBV7-9 and TRBJ1-4): DTGVSQNPRHKITKRGQNVTFRCDPISEHNRLYWYRQTLGQGPEFLTYFQNEAQLEKSRLLSDRFSAERPKGSFSTLEIQRTEQGDSAMYLCASSSQGMDEKLFFGSGTQLSVL.

This clonotype was seen at least ten times. The rearrangement joins TRBV29-1 to TRBJ2-7; 8 bases fit TRBD1. From germline, CDR1 is SQVTM and CDR2 ANQGSEA. Losses at the gene ends were 3 bases for V and 5 bases for J; bases not matched to a gene: 6. The length of the CDR3 is 13 residues. The CDR3 spells CSVDWTGSDEQYF. CDR3 DNA sequence: TGCAGCGTTGACTGGACAGGGAGTGACGAGCAGTACTTC.

The chain recombines TRBV11-2 with TRBJ2-7; possible D gene TRBD1, 6 bases. This CDR3 is built from 14 residues. With 6 bases removed from V and 1 base from J, the gap between germline ends came to 13 bases. Germline V gene data show CDR1 as SGHAT and CDR2 as FQNNGV. The CDR3 bases are TGTGCCAGCAGGGGACAAAGGGATTCCTACGAGCAGTACTTC. Translating gives CASRGQRDSYEQYF.

Concerning this clonotype itself: Since the CDR3 does not end with the conserved phenylalanine or tryptophan, this likely comes from a read error. No DNA is shown, since the ends of the CDR3 on it are uncertain; the CDR3 is the one TCRdb lists. The chain recombines TRBV10-3 with TRBJ1-1; the table calls TRBD1, which could not be checked here. A total of 13 residues make up the CDR3, ends included. Germline values: CDR1 ENHRY, CDR2 SYGVKD. The CDR3 protein is CAISRERVGEAFS.

In regard to this clonotype: Relative to the germline gene, one junction end is altered; a read error may explain this. The CDR3 bases are TGTGCCTGCAGCGTTGTCGGGGGAAACCAAGAGACCCAGTACTTC. Translating it yields CACSVVGGNQETQYF. The gene calls are TRBV9 and TRBJ2-5; D perhaps matches TRBD2 (6 bases). The CDR3 runs 15 residues. Germline CDR1 reads SGDLS; CDR2 reads YYNGEE.

As concerns this clonotype: One end of the junction varies from germline; a read error may be responsible. The chain joins TRBV9 to TRBJ2-7; a weak D match, TRBD2 (6 bases). The CDR3 consists of 15 residues. Germline-derived CDR1 and CDR2 are SGDLS and YYNGEE. This CDR3 reads CASSVDGGNSHEQYF. The CDR3 DNA sequence: TGTGCCAGCAGCGTAGACGGGGGAAACTCCCACGAGCAGTACTTC.

The rearrangement joins TRBV29-1 to TRBJ2-7, with D perhaps TRBD1 (5 bases). CDR3 length: 12 amino acids. Per germline, CDR1 SQVTM and CDR2 ANQGSEA. The CDR3 coding sequence is TGCAGTCGTCAGGGCCTGGATGGCGAGCAGTACTTC. Its protein is CSRQGLDGEQYF.

This clonotype was found a few times. The chain joins TRBV2 to TRBJ1-1, with D possibly TRBD1 on 5 matching bases. The V gene's germline CDR1 is SNHLY and CDR2 FYNNEI. Trimming left V 1 base short and J 5 bases short, with 5 bases between. This CDR3 spans 12 amino acids. DNA for the CDR3: TGTGCCAGCAGTGAAGAGGGGACTGAAGCTTTCTTT. This translates into CASSEEGTEAFF.

This clonotype was picked up many times. This chain uses TRBV7-2 with TRBJ2-7; TRBD1 agrees at 7 bases. Germline-derived CDR1 and CDR2 are SGHTA and FQGNSA. J was trimmed by 0 bases and V by 5 bases; bases with no gene match: 7. The CDR3 has 15 amino acids. The CDR3 spells CASSRDREPSYEQYF. The CDR3 coding sequence is TGTGCCAGCAGCCGAGACAGGGAACCCTCCTACGAGCAGTACTTC.

This clonotype was detected many times. The gene calls are TRBV7-2 and TRBJ1-6; 9 bases align to TRBD1. This CDR3 spans 15 amino acids. Germline assignment: CDR1 SGHTA and CDR2 FQGNSA. The V and J ends lost 5 bases and 6 bases, in that order; junction bases with no gene match: 5. The CDR3 sequence is CASSGGQGFNSPLHF. DNA for the CDR3: TGTGCCAGCAGCGGCGGACAGGGGTTTAATTCACCCCTCCACTTT.

A few counts support this clonotype. This chain uses TRBV7-8 with TRBJ2-7; 9 positions agree with TRBD2. The CDR3 consists of 16 residues. The junction had 11 bases not matched to a gene; V was cut back by 5 bases and J by 3 bases. The germline CDR1 and CDR2 sequences are SGHVS and FQNEAQ. DNA of the CDR3: TGTGCCAGCAGCCAAGGACGGAGGACTAGCGTCTACGAGCAGTACTTC. Encoded protein: CASSQGRRTSVYEQYF.